This T cell receptor beta chain comes out of a study of T-cell reconstitution after alpha-beta-depleted transplantation in children (dated by TCRdb to 2016 to 2017). Regarding the study in general: Using TCR repertoire profiling, the study followed T-cell immune reconstitution in a quantitative way in children after TCRalphabeta/CD19-depleted allogeneic hematopoietic cell transplantation.

The table lists this clonotype with a few counts. Its antigen specificity is not known. No quality values exist for individual bases; no much larger clone is one base distant. From cysteine to phenylalanine, the CDR3 is 11 amino acids long. The entry retains the CDR3 DNA only, 33 bases that are in frame from base 1. CDR1 and CDR2 are drawn from the germline V gene: SGHVS, FNYEAQ. Between the V and J ends, shortened by 5 bases and 13 bases respectively, the junction contains 12 bases. Libraries came from PCR. These reads were obtained on an Illumina HiSeq 2500. TCR library preparation used molecular barcoding, with unique molecular identifiers applied to normalize quantification of the TCRbeta repertoire. In TCRdb, the public reads were trimmed at Q25 with fastp and aligned with MiXCR, with productive beta chains retained. All rows with the same CDR3 protein become a single entry with the most common DNA and genes. The sample table contains hundreds of thousands of distinct CDR3 sequences; only one count was recorded for around 16% of them. The ten largest clones take up about 1.1% of the sample.

Source: PBMCs from the stem cell graft donor, taken from the stem cell graft. This sequence was found in a human donor who donated a stem cell graft to a child with acute myeloid leukemia. The receptor chain draws on TRBV7-6 and TRBJ2-1, with the D gene not clear enough to name. At the DNA level, the sequence is TGTGCCAGCAGCCTTGCGAGTAAACAGTTCTTC. The resulting protein is CASSLASKQFF.